This is a list of T cell receptor beta chains from one sample in a study of preoperative IRX-2 immunotherapy in early breast cancer. The assay was immunoSEQ multiplex PCR, and TCRdb's table has in-frame clones only and misses some. The table includes roughly 5,600 clones, roughly two thirds detected once. The sample in question was tumor tissue, obtained before IRX-2 immunotherapy. The receptors originated from a human donor with breast cancer. The CDR3 runs from the conserved cysteine through the conserved F or W. Fields, in order: clone size, V gene, D gene, J gene, CDR3 DNA, CDR3 protein. A D gene is named only where the DNA matches it firmly. Clone size appears in some rows only: once, few, many, or a class for an expanded clone.

abundance: few; v_gene: TRBV7-1; d_gene: NA; j_gene: TRBJ2-7; CDR3nt: TGTGCCAGCAGCTTCCAGCTTTGGTACGAGCAGTACTTC; CDR3aa: CASSFQLWYEQYF
abundance: few; v_gene: TRBV6-8; d_gene: NA; j_gene: TRBJ1-5; CDR3nt: TGTGCCATCAGTTCAGGGCTCGGCAATCAGCCCCAGCATTTT; CDR3aa: CAISSGLGNQPQHF
abundance: NA; v_gene: TRBV11-3; d_gene: TRBD2; j_gene: TRBJ2-7; CDR3nt: TGTGCCAGCAGCCCGGGACTAGCGGGAGGTTTGACCTACGAGCAGTACTTC; CDR3aa: CASSPGLAGGLTYEQYF
abundance: NA; v_gene: TRBV29-1; d_gene: NA; j_gene: TRBJ2-3; CDR3nt: TGCAGCGCCGCCCCGTTGGCAGATACGCAGTATTTT; CDR3aa: CSAAPLADTQYF
abundance: NA; v_gene: TRBV28; d_gene: NA; j_gene: TRBJ2-5; CDR3nt: TGTGCCAGCAGGTCCGCCGGGGTCGGGGAGACCCAGTACTTC; CDR3aa: CASRSAGVGETQYF
abundance: NA; v_gene: TRBV11-3; d_gene: NA; j_gene: TRBJ2-1; CDR3nt: TGTGCCAGCAGCTTAGTGTGGTCAGCGAATGAGCAGTTCTTC; CDR3aa: CASSLVWSANEQFF
abundance: once; v_gene: TRBV22-1; d_gene: NA; j_gene: TRBJ2-7; CDR3nt: TGTGCCACCAGTGATTCCGGGACTAGCGGGCTATCCTACGAGCAGTACTTC; CDR3aa: CATSDSGTSGLSYEQYF
abundance: NA; v_gene: TRBV6-8; d_gene: TRBD1; j_gene: TRBJ2-1; CDR3nt: TGTGCCAGCATTTTTGACAGGGCGAGCTACAATGAGCAGTTCTTC; CDR3aa: CASIFDRASYNEQFF
abundance: few; v_gene: TRBV29-1; d_gene: NA; j_gene: TRBJ2-2; CDR3nt: TGCAGCGTTGATGAGTCAGGGAATACCGGGGAGCTGTTTTTT; CDR3aa: CSVDESGNTGELFF
abundance: NA; v_gene: TRBV19; d_gene: TRBD1; j_gene: TRBJ2-2; CDR3nt: TGTGCCAGTAGTATAGAAGGGACAGGGGGCGACGGGGAGCTGTTTTTT; CDR3aa: CASSIEGTGGDGELFF
abundance: few; v_gene: TRBV6-8; d_gene: TRBD2; j_gene: TRBJ2-2; CDR3nt: TGTGCCAGCAGTTTGGGACTAGCGGCGAACACCGGGGAGCTGTTTTTT; CDR3aa: CASSLGLAANTGELFF
abundance: NA; v_gene: TRBV11-3; d_gene: NA; j_gene: TRBJ2-7; CDR3nt: TGTGCCAGCAGCTTCTTCTCGGGGGCGGGCTACGAGCAGTACTTC; CDR3aa: CASSFFSGAGYEQYF
abundance: NA; v_gene: TRBV6-8; d_gene: NA; j_gene: TRBJ1-5; CDR3nt: TGTGCCAACCTCCGTAGCAATCAGCCCCAGCATTTT; CDR3aa: CANLRSNQPQHF
abundance: NA; v_gene: TRBV30; d_gene: NA; j_gene: TRBJ2-3; CDR3nt: TGTGCCTGGATGGGGACTCCCTCCCCGACGCAGTATTTT; CDR3aa: CAWMGTPSPTQYF
abundance: NA; v_gene: TRBV7-4; d_gene: NA; j_gene: TRBJ2-1; CDR3nt: TGTGCCAGCAGCTTGTTCGGGTACTACAATGAGCAGTTCTTC; CDR3aa: CASSLFGYYNEQFF
abundance: NA; v_gene: TRBV4-2; d_gene: TRBD2; j_gene: TRBJ2-1; CDR3nt: TGTGCCAGCAGCCCGGGACTAGCGGGCAATGAGCAGTTCTTC; CDR3aa: CASSPGLAGNEQFF
abundance: NA; v_gene: TRBV19; d_gene: TRBD1; j_gene: TRBJ1-5; CDR3nt: TGTGCCAGCGGGACAGGGTACCAGCCCCAGCATTTT; CDR3aa: CASGTGYQPQHF
abundance: NA; v_gene: TRBV28; d_gene: TRBD2; j_gene: TRBJ2-1; CDR3nt: TGTGCCAGCAGTTCAACTAGCGGGAGGGCTTTCGATGAGCAGTTCTTC; CDR3aa: CASSSTSGRAFDEQFF
abundance: few; v_gene: TRBV11-3; d_gene: NA; j_gene: TRBJ1-1; CDR3nt: TGTGCCAGCAGCAACCGCACCCTTCCGCTTGAAGCTTTCTTT; CDR3aa: CASSNRTLPLEAFF
abundance: NA; v_gene: TRBV19; d_gene: TRBD1; j_gene: TRBJ1-2; CDR3nt: TGTGCCAGTAGCCTTAAGGGACAGGGATATGGCTACACCTTC; CDR3aa: CASSLKGQGYGYTF
abundance: NA; v_gene: TRBV6-8; d_gene: TRBD2; j_gene: TRBJ2-7; CDR3nt: TGTGCCAGCAGTGATAGCCTAGCGGGAGTCCACGAGCAGTACTTC; CDR3aa: CASSDSLAGVHEQYF
abundance: NA; v_gene: TRBV28; d_gene: NA; j_gene: TRBJ1-5; CDR3nt: TGTGCCAGCAGTTTCGAACGCGGTAATCAGCCCCAGCATTTT; CDR3aa: CASSFERGNQPQHF
abundance: NA; v_gene: TRBV12-5; d_gene: TRBD2; j_gene: TRBJ2-7; CDR3nt: TGTGCTAGTGCCCGCGGGACTAGCGGATCCTACGAGCAGTACTTC; CDR3aa: CASARGTSGSYEQYF
abundance: NA; v_gene: TRBV29-1; d_gene: NA; j_gene: TRBJ1-1; CDR3nt: TGCAGCGTTGAAGATCCTTCTAGGGGTAGGGTCACTGAAGCTTTCTTT; CDR3aa: CSVEDPSRGRVTEAFF
abundance: medium-sized; v_gene: TRBV11-3; d_gene: NA; j_gene: TRBJ1-3; CDR3nt: TGTGCCAGCAGCTTTCAGACCTACTCTGGAAACACCATATATTTT; CDR3aa: CASSFQTYSGNTIYF
abundance: NA; v_gene: TRBV23-1; d_gene: NA; j_gene: TRBJ2-3; CDR3nt: TGCGCCAGCAGTCCAGGACGGCAGAGCACAGATACGCAGTATTTT; CDR3aa: CASSPGRQSTDTQYF
abundance: NA; v_gene: TRBV7-6; d_gene: TRBD1; j_gene: TRBJ1-1; CDR3nt: TGTGCCAGCAGCTGGGATGCAGGGGGGTATAAGGACACTGAAGCTTTCTTT; CDR3aa: CASSWDAGGYKDTEAFF
abundance: NA; v_gene: TRBV30; d_gene: NA; j_gene: TRBJ1-5; CDR3nt: TGTGCCTGGAGTGTTTTAAATAGCAATCAGCCCCAGCATTTT; CDR3aa: CAWSVLNSNQPQHF
abundance: NA; v_gene: TRBV29-1; d_gene: NA; j_gene: TRBJ1-5; CDR3nt: TGCAGCGTTGATGACCAGGGAGGACCCCAGCATTTT; CDR3aa: CSVDDQGGPQHF
abundance: NA; v_gene: TRBV28; d_gene: NA; j_gene: TRBJ2-1; CDR3nt: TGTGCCAGCACCGGAGGGGTCGCACAATTTGAGCAGTTCTTC; CDR3aa: CASTGGVAQFEQFF
abundance: NA; v_gene: TRBV11-3; d_gene: NA; j_gene: TRBJ1-4; CDR3nt: TGTGCCAGCAGCCGAAGACAGGACAAAGGTGAAAAACTGTTTTTT; CDR3aa: CASSRRQDKGEKLFF
abundance: NA; v_gene: TRBV7-6; d_gene: NA; j_gene: TRBJ2-2; CDR3nt: TGTGCCAGCAGCCAATCGACAGGGAACACCGGGGAGCTGTTTTTT; CDR3aa: CASSQSTGNTGELFF
abundance: NA; v_gene: TRBV7-2; d_gene: TRBD2; j_gene: TRBJ2-1; CDR3nt: TGTGCCAGCAGCCCCCGACTAGCGGGAGGCCCTAGCTCCTACAATGAGCAGTTCTTC; CDR3aa: CASSPRLAGGPSSYNEQFF
abundance: NA; v_gene: TRBV6-8; d_gene: TRBD1; j_gene: TRBJ1-5; CDR3nt: TGTGCCAGCAGTCCCGGGACAGAGGATCAGCCCCAGCATTTT; CDR3aa: CASSPGTEDQPQHF
abundance: once; v_gene: TRBV11-3; d_gene: TRBD1; j_gene: TRBJ1-2; CDR3nt: TGTGCCAGCAGCTTGTGGACAGGCTCTAACTATGGCTACACCTTC; CDR3aa: CASSLWTGSNYGYTF
abundance: NA; v_gene: TRBV11-3; d_gene: TRBD1; j_gene: TRBJ1-1; CDR3nt: TGTGCCAGCAGCTTAAGAGGGGGCTTGGACACTGAAGCTTTCTTT; CDR3aa: CASSLRGGLDTEAFF
abundance: NA; v_gene: TRBV6-8; d_gene: TRBD1; j_gene: TRBJ1-4; CDR3nt: TGTGCCAGCAGCCTCGACAGGGGGCTTACTAATGAAAAACTGTTTTTT; CDR3aa: CASSLDRGLTNEKLFF
abundance: NA; v_gene: TRBV6-8; d_gene: NA; j_gene: TRBJ2-1; CDR3nt: TGTGCCAGCAGTGAGGAAATTCGGGGGACGAATGAGCAGTTCTTC; CDR3aa: CASSEEIRGTNEQFF
abundance: once; v_gene: TRBV28; d_gene: NA; j_gene: TRBJ2-2; CDR3nt: TGTGCCAGCAGTTCCGCAAGTTCTGGGGAGCTGTTTTTT; CDR3aa: CASSSASSGELFF
abundance: few; v_gene: TRBV11-3; d_gene: TRBD2; j_gene: TRBJ2-3; CDR3nt: TGTGCCAGCAGCTCCGGGACTAGCGGGAATACGCAGTATTTT; CDR3aa: CASSSGTSGNTQYF
abundance: NA; v_gene: TRBV6-8; d_gene: TRBD1; j_gene: TRBJ1-5; CDR3nt: TGTGCCAGCAGTTACTCCGGGACAGGGGTCCTTAGCAATCAGCCCCAGCATTTT; CDR3aa: CASSYSGTGVLSNQPQHF
abundance: medium-sized; v_gene: TRBV6-8; d_gene: TRBD2; j_gene: TRBJ2-3; CDR3nt: TGTGCCAGCAGTTACTACGGACTAGCGGGATCCACAGATACGCAGTATTTT; CDR3aa: CASSYYGLAGSTDTQYF
abundance: NA; v_gene: TRBV6-8; d_gene: NA; j_gene: TRBJ2-7; CDR3nt: TGTGCCAGCAGTCCTCGGCTCCCCTACGAGCAGTACTTC; CDR3aa: CASSPRLPYEQYF
abundance: NA; v_gene: TRBV23-1; d_gene: TRBD2; j_gene: TRBJ2-7; CDR3nt: TGCGCCAGCAGCCCTAGCGGGAGTAGCTACGAGCAGTACTTC; CDR3aa: CASSPSGSSYEQYF
abundance: NA; v_gene: TRBV30; d_gene: TRBD2; j_gene: TRBJ2-1; CDR3nt: TGTGCCTGGAGTGGATTACCGGGACTAGCGGGGCAAGTGGTCCCCTACAATGAGCAGTTCTTC; CDR3aa: CAWSGLPGLAGQVVPYNEQFF
abundance: NA; v_gene: TRBV28; d_gene: TRBD2; j_gene: TRBJ2-1; CDR3nt: TGTGCCAGCAGACAAACTAGCGGGAGGATCTATGAGCAGTTCTTC; CDR3aa: CASRQTSGRIYEQFF
abundance: NA; v_gene: TRBV29-1; d_gene: NA; j_gene: TRBJ1-1; CDR3nt: TGCAGCGGATATAAGGGAATGAACACTGAAGCTTTCTTT; CDR3aa: CSGYKGMNTEAFF
abundance: NA; v_gene: TRBV28; d_gene: NA; j_gene: TRBJ1-4; CDR3nt: TGTGCCAGCAGACAGGACGGTCTAGATGGGGAAAAACTGTTTTTT; CDR3aa: CASRQDGLDGEKLFF
abundance: NA; v_gene: TRBV11-3; d_gene: NA; j_gene: TRBJ2-3; CDR3nt: TGTGCCAGCAGCACAAGACAGCTCACAGATACGCAGTATTTT; CDR3aa: CASSTRQLTDTQYF
abundance: NA; v_gene: TRBV19; d_gene: TRBD2; j_gene: TRBJ2-1; CDR3nt: TGTGCCAGTAGGGGGGGTAGACTAGCTCTCTACAATGAGCAGTTCTTC; CDR3aa: CASRGGRLALYNEQFF
abundance: NA; v_gene: TRBV11-3; d_gene: TRBD1; j_gene: TRBJ1-1; CDR3nt: TGTGCCAGCAGCTTGCTTTCAGGGGGGACCACTGAAGCTTTCTTT; CDR3aa: CASSLLSGGTTEAFF
abundance: NA; v_gene: TRBV29-1; d_gene: TRBD1; j_gene: TRBJ1-2; CDR3nt: TGCAGCGTTGAAGATCTTAGGGCAGGGGGAGGCTACACCTTC; CDR3aa: CSVEDLRAGGGYTF
abundance: medium-sized; v_gene: TRBV23-1; d_gene: NA; j_gene: TRBJ2-1; CDR3nt: TGCGCCAGCAGCTTGACCCCTTACAATGAGCAGTTCTTC; CDR3aa: CASSLTPYNEQFF
abundance: large; v_gene: TRBV6-8; d_gene: NA; j_gene: TRBJ2-2; CDR3nt: TGTGCCAGCAGTTACTCGTACCAGCGCGCGAACACCGGGGAGCTGTTTTTT; CDR3aa: CASSYSYQRANTGELFF
abundance: NA; v_gene: TRBV11-3; d_gene: TRBD1; j_gene: TRBJ1-5; CDR3nt: TGTGCCAGCAGCGCCCGGACAGGGGCTAATCAGCCCCAGCATTTT; CDR3aa: CASSARTGANQPQHF
abundance: NA; v_gene: TRBV6-8; d_gene: NA; j_gene: TRBJ1-5; CDR3nt: TGTGCCAGCAGTCCGGGACAAGGGCGGAATCAGCCCCAGCATTTT; CDR3aa: CASSPGQGRNQPQHF
abundance: NA; v_gene: TRBV6-8; d_gene: NA; j_gene: TRBJ1-5; CDR3nt: TGTGCCAGCGCCTACAGGGAGGGCAATCAGCCCCAGCATTTT; CDR3aa: CASAYREGNQPQHF
abundance: NA; v_gene: TRBV6-8; d_gene: NA; j_gene: TRBJ1-2; CDR3nt: TGTGCCAGCAGCAGGACAGCAGCTAACTATGGCTACACCTTC; CDR3aa: CASSRTAANYGYTF